This TCR beta chain was profiled in a study of T cells in narcolepsy. This CDR3 region has 15 residues. V gave up 4 bases and J gave up 1 base; unmatched junction bases: 3. Per the germline V gene, CDR1 is SEHNR and CDR2 is FQNEAQ (reference sequence). Sequencing used immunoSEQ multiplex PCR; TCRdb keeps in-frame clones, though not all of them. The sample includes around 32,000 clones, 79% of them seen just once. This clone was picked up a small number of times. This receptor was identified in a human donor with narcolepsy. The chain joins TRBV7-9 to TRBJ1-3; 8 bases align to TRBD1. The source material was CD45RA- memory CD4+ T cells from PBMCs. CDR3 DNA sequence: TGTGCCAGCAGCTCCCGGACAGGGTCTGGAAACACCATATATTTT. The encoded protein is CASSSRTGSGNTIYF.